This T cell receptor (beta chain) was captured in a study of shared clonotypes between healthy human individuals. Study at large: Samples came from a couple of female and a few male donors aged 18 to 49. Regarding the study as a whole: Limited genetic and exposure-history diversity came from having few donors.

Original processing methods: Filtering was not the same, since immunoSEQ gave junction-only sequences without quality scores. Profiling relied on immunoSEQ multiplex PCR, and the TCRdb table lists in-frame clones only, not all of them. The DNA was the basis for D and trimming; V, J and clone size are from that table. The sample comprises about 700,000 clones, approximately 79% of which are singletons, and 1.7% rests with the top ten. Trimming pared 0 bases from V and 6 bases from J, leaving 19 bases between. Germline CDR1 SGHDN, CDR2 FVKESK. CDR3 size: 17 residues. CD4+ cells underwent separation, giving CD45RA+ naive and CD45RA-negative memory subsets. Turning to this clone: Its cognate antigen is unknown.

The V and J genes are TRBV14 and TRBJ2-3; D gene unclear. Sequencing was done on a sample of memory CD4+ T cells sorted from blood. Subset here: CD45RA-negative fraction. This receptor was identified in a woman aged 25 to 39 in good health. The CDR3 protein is CASSQDYTFQGQDTQYF. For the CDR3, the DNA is TGTGCCAGCAGCCAAGATTATACCTTCCAAGGCCAGGATACGCAGTATTTT.